Ten or more counts support the clone carrying this T cell receptor beta chain. What it binds is unknown. The germline gives CDR1 SGHVS, CDR2 FNYEAQ. Trimming cost V 5 bases and J 3 bases, with 17 bases left between them. The CDR3 extends over 16 amino acids. Via MiXCR, TCRdb re-called the reads, giving one row per CDR3 protein. Of approximately 990,000 distinct CDR3 sequences in the sample, about a third were seen once. The data were taken from a study of T cell repertoires in cytomegalovirus infection. Study summary: As its CMV epitopes, the study selected recently identified HLA-C-restricted and well-studied HLA-B-restricted targets. Broader study findings: Clonotype analysis showed dominance of the ex vivo response by HLA-C-restricted CMV-specific TCR beta clonotypes.

The J gene is TRBJ2-1, the V gene TRBV7-6; D possibly corresponds to TRBD2 (5 bases). Sequenced material: cultured CD8+ T cells from PBMCs, taken from culture after CMV antigen stimulation. This TCR derives from a human donor in good health (CMV status not recorded). Some clones in this sample may be carry-over from other donors' samples. In DNA form, the CDR3 reads TGTGCCAGCAGCCGGGATTTTTTGGGGATCTACAATGAGCAGTTCTTC. Translation: CASSRDFLGIYNEQFF.